The 18 T cell receptor beta chains presented below share a single source sample, sequenced in a study of CD8 T cells in ankylosing spondylitis. TCRdb re-derived calls from the 5' RACE reads in MiXCR, one entry per CDR3 protein. The table has 350,000 or so distinct CDR3 sequences, under 15% seen once. Specimen: blood, either unsorted or a sorted T cell fraction (not recorded which). The receptors were sampled from a male donor with ankylosing spondylitis or in good health (not recorded which).

This clonotype was observed a few times. V gene TRBV5-1 combines with J gene TRBJ2-1; D remains unclear. In germline, CDR1 is SGHRS, CDR2 YFSETQ. The CDR3 totals 13 residues. V was pared by 0 bases and J by 4 bases, with 5 bases between. CDR3 in DNA: TGCGCCAGCAGCTTGGCAAATTACAATGAGCAGTTCTTC. Amino acids: CASSLANYNEQFF.

The rearrangement uses TRBV30 and TRBJ2-2; no clear D gene. The CDR3 covers 12 residues. The germline V and J ends were trimmed by 0 bases and 8 bases, with 7 bases remaining between them. The germline V gene encodes CDR1 GTSNPN and CDR2 SVGIG (reference sequence). The CDR3 region is CAWSVPAGELFF. DNA for the CDR3: TGTGCCTGGAGTGTACCAGCTGGGGAGCTGTTTTTT.

The CDR3 DNA sequence: TGTGCCAGCAGCCAGAGACAGGGGGCAGACAATGAGCAGTTCTTC. This gives the protein CASSQRQGADNEQFF. V gene TRBV4-2 combines with J gene TRBJ2-1; 10 nucleotides line up with TRBD1. J was trimmed by 5 bases and V by 3 bases; bases with no gene match: 4. This CDR3 comprises 15 residues. Germline V gene data show CDR1 as LGHNA and CDR2 as YNFKEQ.

This clonotype was detected many times. The V gene is TRBV20-1, the J gene TRBJ1-1, with 7 bases matching TRBD1. The V gene's germline CDR1 is DFQATT and CDR2 SNEGSKA (reference sequence). This CDR3 spans 13 amino acids. After removal of 5 bases from V and 0 bases from J, the junction contained 3 bases not matched to a gene. Here the CDR3 reads CSAHRGLNTEAFF. DNA for the CDR3: TGCAGTGCTCACAGGGGCCTGAACACTGAAGCTTTCTTT.

CDR3 sequence (DNA): TGTGCCAGCAGTGATATGCGGGGCGGAGAGCAGTTCTTC. Translated, it gives CASSDMRGGEQFF. V gene TRBV6-1 combines with J gene TRBJ2-1, with TRBD2 as a possible D gene (6 bases). The CDR3 extends over 13 amino acids. V lost 3 bases to trimming and J lost 10 bases, with 13 bases between them. Germline V gene lookup returns CDR1 MNHNS and CDR2 SASEGT.

This clonotype was detected a few times. The rearrangement uses TRBV12-3 or TRBV12-4 and TRBJ2-2; D unresolved. The CDR3 loop spans 14 amino acids. Trimming took 2 bases from V and 6 from J, leaving 10 bases between them. CDR3 sequence (DNA): TGTGCCAGCAGTTTATTGACCCACCCCGGGGAGCTGTTTTTT. Protein product: CASSLLTHPGELFF.

The rearrangement links TRBV4-2 to TRBJ1-4; 9 bases agree with TRBD1. CDR1 LGHNA and CDR2 YNFKEQ come from the germline V gene. This CDR3 is 16 amino acids long. V lost 4 bases to trimming and J lost 2 bases; unmatched junction nucleotides: 5. In DNA, the CDR3 is TGTGCCAGCAGCCTCAGGGACAGGGCTACTAATGAAAAACTGTTTTTT. Protein sequence: CASSLRDRATNEKLFF.

This clonotype was counted only a few times. The J gene is TRBJ2-3, the V gene TRBV10-3, with 7 bases fitting TRBD1. The CDR3 runs 15 residues. Per the germline V gene, CDR1 is ENHRY and CDR2 is SYGVKD. V shed 8 bases and J 0 bases; nucleotides not matched to a gene: 8. Written as DNA, the CDR3 is TGTGCCATCTCCGGAACAGGGGCTAGCACAGATACGCAGTATTTT. Residues: CAISGTGASTDTQYF.

This clonotype was counted at least ten times. This rearrangement joins TRBV5-1 to TRBJ2-1; 8 bases agree with TRBD2. CDR1 is SGHRS and CDR2 is YFSETQ in the germline V gene. CDR3 length: 16 residues. V gave up 5 bases and J gave up 6 bases; unmatched junction bases: 13. The CDR3 nucleotides read TGCGCCAGCAGAAGGGTAAATAGCGGGAAGACCAATGAGCAGTTCTTC. It translates to CASRRVNSGKTNEQFF.

This chain links TRBV7-7 with TRBJ2-2; D might be TRBD2 (5 bases). This CDR3 has 16 amino acids. Germline assignment: CDR1 SSHAT and CDR2 FNYEAQ (reference sequence). V was clipped by 1 base and J by 2 bases, with 11 bases between them. The CDR3 region has the DNA TGTGCCAGCAGCTTAGGGATCGGGGTAAACACCGGGGAGCTGTTTTTT. Its translation is CASSLGIGVNTGELFF.

This clonotype was found a few times. The chain couples TRBV20-1 to TRBJ2-7; 7 bases map to TRBD1. Germline V gene lookup returns CDR1 DFQATT and CDR2 SNEGSKA (reference sequence). The CDR3 has 14 residues. The J segment lost 2 bases and the V segment lost 4 bases, leaving 8 bases of the junction unmatched. CDR3 DNA sequence: TGCAGTGCTAATCCCGGGACAGAGACCTACGAGCAGTACTTC. Translating it yields CSANPGTETYEQYF.

This clonotype was counted at least ten times. V is TRBV7-9 and J is TRBJ1-4; D is perhaps TRBD1 (5 bases). Germline V gives CDR1 SEHNR, CDR2 FQNEAQ (reference sequence). The CDR3 has 14 amino acids. The germline V and J ends were trimmed by 6 bases and 3 bases, with 11 bases remaining between them. The CDR3 coding sequence is TGTGCCAGCAGTTCCGGGACGGCTAATGAAAAACTGTTTTTT. Protein: CASSSGTANEKLFF.

This rearrangement joins TRBV6-5 to TRBJ2-1, with a weak D call TRBD1 (5 bases). Trimming took off 2 bases at V and 5 bases at J, with 13 bases between the two ends. Germline V gives CDR1 MNHEY, CDR2 SVGAGI. The CDR3 is 15 residues long. CDR3 amino acids: CASSYAVGPHNEQFF. The CDR3 nucleotides read TGTGCCAGCAGTTACGCCGTGGGGCCACACAATGAGCAGTTCTTC.

This chain joins TRBV14 and TRBJ1-1; unclear D gene. The CDR3 contains 16 residues. Germline V gene data show CDR1 as SGHDN and CDR2 as FVKESK. V shed 3 bases and J shed 0 bases, with 14 bases lying between them. The CDR3 loop reads CASSHKLSFMNTEAFF. CDR3 bases: TGTGCCAGCAGCCACAAACTTTCCTTTATGAACACTGAAGCTTTCTTT.

This clonotype was seen only a few times. The chain combines TRBV5-1 with TRBJ1-2; 7 nucleotides line up with TRBD1. The CDR3 runs 14 residues. Trimming cost V 4 bases and J 5 bases; bases outside gene matches: 8. Looked up from germline, CDR1 is SGHRS and CDR2 is YFSETQ. The CDR3 DNA reads as TGCGCCAGCAGCCCCGGACAGGAAGGGTATGGCTACACCTTC. Its protein product is CASSPGQEGYGYTF.

This sequence joins TRBV5-1 and TRBJ2-5, with 11 nucleotides matching TRBD2. Germline values: CDR1 SGHRS, CDR2 YFSETQ. V shed 5 bases and J 3 bases; nucleotides not matched to a gene: 6. CDR3 size: 15 residues. The CDR3 nucleotides read TGCGCCAGCAGAGATATGGGACTAGCGGAAGAGACCCAGTACTTC. Its translation is CASRDMGLAEETQYF.

The rearrangement links TRBV7-2 to TRBJ2-1, with 10 nucleotides matching TRBD1. Trimming removed 6 bases from V and 4 bases from J; junction bases left unmatched: 6. CDR3 size: 15 residues. Germline V gene lookup returns CDR1 SGHTA and CDR2 FQGNSA. CDR3 loop: CASSPLGQGYNEQFF. The CDR3 region has the DNA TGTGCCAGCAGTCCATTGGGACAGGGGTACAATGAGCAGTTCTTC. Complete variable domain (other parts from reference TRBV7-2 and TRBJ2-1): GAGVSQSPSNKVTEKGKDVELRCDPISGHTALYWYRQSLGQGLEFLIYFQGNSAPDKSGLPSDRFSAERTGGSVSTLTIQRTQQEDSAVYLCASSPLGQGYNEQFFGPGTRLTVL.

This chain connects TRBV21-1 to TRBJ2-7; the table assigns TRBD1, which was not confirmed against the DNA. TRBV21-1 is termed a pseudogene. The CDR3 is 15 amino acids. CDR3 bases: TGTGCCAGCTCTACGTGGGGGCAGGGAGTGCGCGAGCAGTACTTC. Residues: CASSTWGQGVREQYF.